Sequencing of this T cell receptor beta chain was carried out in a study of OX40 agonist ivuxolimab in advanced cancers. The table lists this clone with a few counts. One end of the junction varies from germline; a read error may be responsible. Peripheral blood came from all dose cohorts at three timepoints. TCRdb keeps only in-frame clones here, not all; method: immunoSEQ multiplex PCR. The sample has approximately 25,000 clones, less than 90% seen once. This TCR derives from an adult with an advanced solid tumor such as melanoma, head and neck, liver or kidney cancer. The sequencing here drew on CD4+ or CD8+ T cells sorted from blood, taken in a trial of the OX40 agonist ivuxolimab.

CDR3 protein: CAISEEKPNTEAFF. CDR3 DNA sequence: TGTGCCATCAGTGAAGAGAAGCCGAACACTGAAGCTTTCTTT. The chain links TRBV6-1 to TRBJ1-1; the D is unclear. This CDR3 region has 14 residues. Germline V gene lookup returns CDR1 MNHNS and CDR2 SASEGT.